Presented here are 22 T cell receptor beta chains from one specimen sequenced in a study of cytomegalovirus exposure and HLA in healthy donors. The primer mix had 60 Vbeta and 13 Jbeta primers. The repertoire was sequenced with immunoSEQ multiplex PCR; TCRdb's copy has only in-frame clones and lacks some. The table lists about 120,000 clones, about 79% of them singletons. The material sequenced was PBMCs. The source of these receptors is a woman aged 18-30 years in good health and CMV-seropositive.

The rearrangement joins TRBV19 to TRBJ2-7, with 10 bases aligning to TRBD2. J was trimmed by 1 base and V by 10 bases; bases with no gene match: 4. The V gene's germline CDR1 is LNHDA and CDR2 SQIVND (reference sequence). This CDR3 comprises 13 residues. Written as DNA, the CDR3 is TGTGCCACTTCTAGCGGGGGTTCCTACGAGCAGTACTTC. Its translation: CATSSGGSYEQYF.

V gene TRBV28 combines with J gene TRBJ1-3, with 8 bases fitting TRBD1. The J segment lost 4 bases and the V segment lost 5 bases, leaving 10 bases of the junction unmatched. This CDR3 spans 16 amino acids. Germline V gene lookup returns CDR1 MDHEN and CDR2 SYDVKM. The CDR3 is CASSPSDREVGNTIYF. The CDR3 coding sequence is TGTGCCAGCAGTCCCTCGGACAGGGAAGTAGGAAACACCATATATTTT. Using reference TRBV28 and TRBJ1-3 for the parts outside the CDR3, the full variable domain is DVKVTQSSRYLVKRTGEKVFLECVQDMDHENMFWYRQDPGLGLRLIYFSYDVKMKEKGDIPEGYSVSREKKERFSLILESASTNQTSMYLCASSPSDREVGNTIYFGEGSWLTVV.

V usage is TRBV2 and J usage is TRBJ1-2; TRBD1 is a possible D gene (5 bases). V was trimmed by 10 bases and J by 3 bases, leaving 15 bases between them. This CDR3 contains 13 residues. Germline CDR1 reads SNHLY; CDR2 reads FYNNEI. In DNA, the CDR3 is TGTGCCACATCGGGGGGGGAAGACTATGGCTACACCTTC. This gives the protein CATSGGEDYGYTF.

This clone was seen only a few times. This chain joins TRBV7-2 and TRBJ2-7; 8 nucleotides match TRBD1. The germline V gene has CDR1 SGHTA and CDR2 FQGNSA. V dropped 4 bases and J dropped 5; count of bases not matched to a gene: 16. This CDR3 has 17 amino acids. The DNA of the CDR3 is TGTGCCAGCAGCTACAACGGCCCGGGACAGGAGGTAGACGAGCAGTACTTC. This codes for CASSYNGPGQEVDEQYF.

The gene calls are TRBV6-5 and TRBJ1-6; no definite D call. This CDR3 spans 15 amino acids. Per germline, CDR1 MNHEY and CDR2 SVGAGI. Between the trimmed V and J ends, which lost 6 bases and 10 bases, there was a span of 19 bases. CDR3 sequence reads: CASSRRLSTGSPLHF. For the CDR3, the DNA is TGTGCCAGCAGCCGACGATTGAGTACGGGGTCACCCCTCCACTTT.

The rearrangement uses TRBV7-9 and TRBJ1-1, with no clear D. This CDR3 spans 15 amino acids. V was shortened by 1 base and J by 4 bases, with 13 bases between the two germline ends. The germline V gene encodes CDR1 SEHNR and CDR2 FQNEAQ (reference sequence). The DNA of the CDR3 is TGTGCCAGCAGCTTAGTGACGGGAAGAGGCACTGAAGCTTTCTTT. Residues: CASSLVTGRGTEAFF.

The chain links TRBV9 to TRBJ1-4; 9 nucleotides line up with TRBD1. Losses at the gene ends were 5 bases for V and 7 bases for J; bases not matched to a gene: 9. Germline V gene lookup returns CDR1 SGDLS and CDR2 YYNGEE. The CDR3 sequence is 15 residues long. The CDR3 reads CASSYGQGSVEKLFF. CDR3 nucleotides: TGTGCCAGCAGTTACGGACAGGGGAGTGTTGAAAAACTGTTTTTT.

This chain uses TRBV19 with TRBJ2-7; D might be TRBD2 (6 bases). The V and J ends lost 3 bases and 0 bases respectively, with 12 bases between them. Looked up from germline, CDR1 is LNHDA and CDR2 is SQIVND (reference sequence). The length of the CDR3 is 15 residues. The CDR3 DNA reads TGTGCCAGTAGTATTAAGACTAGGGGCTCCTACGAGCAGTACTTC. Amino acid sequence: CASSIKTRGSYEQYF.

This chain joins TRBV7-3 and TRBJ2-7, with 15 bases lining up with TRBD2. Germline V lookup: CDR1 SGHTA, CDR2 FQGTGA. Trimming took 5 bases from V and 6 from J; bases not matched to a gene: 5. CDR3 size: 15 residues. The CDR3 loop is CASSAEGLAGGEQYF. The CDR3 DNA reads as TGTGCCAGCAGCGCCGAGGGACTAGCGGGAGGCGAGCAGTACTTC.

The J gene is TRBJ2-3, the V gene TRBV5-1; TRBD1 agrees at 7 bases. Per germline, CDR1 SGHRS and CDR2 YFSETQ. After removal of 4 bases from V and 3 bases from J, the junction contained 11 bases not matched to a gene. The CDR3 contains 16 residues. CDR3 region: CASSGTTGPLTDTQYF. The CDR3, as DNA: TGCGCCAGCAGCGGAACGACAGGGCCGCTGACAGATACGCAGTATTTT.

The rearrangement links TRBV7-9 to TRBJ2-7; 7 bases match TRBD2. Trimming took 6 bases from V and 3 from J; bases not matched to a gene: 11. CDR3 length: 15 residues. CDR1 is SEHNR, CDR2 FQNEAQ, per germline (reference sequence). The CDR3 loop reads CASSNWGGTNYEQYF. The CDR3 coding sequence is TGTGCCAGCAGTAATTGGGGGGGTACAAACTACGAGCAGTACTTC.

The chain links TRBV6-5 to TRBJ1-4; D remains unclear. The CDR3 covers 14 residues. V lost 2 bases and J lost 8, with 12 bases in between. The germline V gene has CDR1 MNHEY and CDR2 SVGAGI. CDR3 region: CASSYVLSEEKLFF. The CDR3 region has the DNA TGTGCCAGCAGTTACGTCCTTTCGGAGGAAAAACTGTTTTTT.

The chain joins TRBV6-5 to TRBJ1-3; D uncertain. CDR3 length: 15 amino acids. CDR1 is MNHEY, CDR2 SVGAGI, per germline. Trimming left V 0 bases short and J 3 bases short, with 9 bases between. Here the CDR3 DNA reads TGTGCCAGCAGTTACTCCGGGGTAATTGGAAACACCATATATTTT. Translated: CASSYSGVIGNTIYF.

Regarding this clone: This sample includes further DNA sequences coding for the same CDR3. The genes are TRBV7-2 and TRBJ2-5; tentatively, D is TRBD2 (6 bases). From germline, CDR1 is SGHTA and CDR2 FQGNSA. This CDR3 comprises 11 residues. Between the trimmed V and J ends, which lost 5 bases and 5 bases, there was a span of 6 bases. CDR3 DNA: TGTGCCAGCAGCCGGGGGGAGACCCAGTACTTC. Translated, it gives CASSRGETQYF.

CDR3 in amino acids: CASSLHPPRTGNTGELFF. The CDR3 DNA reads TGCGCCAGCAGCCTACACCCGCCAAGGACAGGGAACACCGGGGAGCTGTTTTTT. The chain has TRBV4-1 and TRBJ2-2; 7 bases are a match to TRBD1. The CDR3 has 18 residues. Losses at the gene ends were 4 bases for V and 1 base for J; bases not matched to a gene: 12. Per germline, CDR1 MGHRA and CDR2 YSYEKL.

The chain is built from TRBV30 and TRBJ2-3, with 7 bases fitting TRBD2. J lost 0 bases, V lost 1 base, and 4 bases had no gene match. Germline assignment: CDR1 GTSNPN and CDR2 SVGIG (reference sequence). The CDR3 length is 15 residues. CDR3 DNA sequence: TGTGCCTGGAGTGAGCTAGCGGAAAGCACAGATACGCAGTATTTT. Its protein is CAWSELAESTDTQYF.

V usage is TRBV30 and J usage is TRBJ1-2; D gene uncertain. V was shortened by 2 bases and J by 3 bases, with 7 bases between the two germline ends. Germline CDR1 and CDR2: GTSNPN and SVGIG (reference sequence). The CDR3 is made up of 12 amino acids. The CDR3 spells CAWSLADYGYTF. The CDR3 nucleotides read TGTGCCTGGAGTCTGGCGGACTATGGCTACACCTTC.

The rearrangement links TRBV7-6 to TRBJ2-5; tentatively, D is TRBD1 (6 bases). Germline CDR1 and CDR2: SGHVS and FNYEAQ. The ends were cut back, 1 base at V and 3 bases at J, with 12 bases in the middle. The CDR3 has 15 residues. CDR3 sequence: CASSLVDRSEETQYF. The CDR3, as DNA: TGTGCCAGCAGCTTAGTAGACAGGTCAGAAGAGACCCAGTACTTC.

The genes are TRBV6-1 and TRBJ2-1; 9 bases map to TRBD2. Germline CDR1 reads MNHNS; CDR2 reads SASEGT. With V trimmed by 7 bases and J by 5 bases, 6 bases remained unmatched. The CDR3 has 14 residues. The CDR3 nucleotides are TGTGCCAGCACGAACCCTAGCGGGAACAATGAGCAGTTCTTC. Its translation is CASTNPSGNNEQFF.

The chain is built from TRBV19 and TRBJ1-1, with 9 bases aligning to TRBD1. This CDR3 comprises 19 residues. The germline CDR1 and CDR2 sequences are LNHDA and SQIVND (reference sequence). The V and J ends lost 5 bases and 1 base, in that order; junction bases with no gene match: 17. CDR3 coding DNA: TGTGCCAGTAGTTTGTGGTCACAGGGGGCACCCTTACAGAACACTGAAGCTTTCTTT. It yields the protein CASSLWSQGAPLQNTEAFF.

The CDR3: CASSSTGGPRETQYF. The CDR3 region has the DNA TGTGCCAGCAGCTCTACGGGAGGGCCAAGGGAGACCCAGTACTTC. The chain uses TRBV7-3 and TRBJ2-5; 8 nucleotides align to TRBD2. V shed 4 bases and J 5 bases; nucleotides not matched to a gene: 9. The CDR3 has 15 amino acids. CDR1 and CDR2 (germline): SGHTA, FQGTGA. The full variable domain, with the rest looked up from reference TRBV7-3 and TRBJ2-5, is GAGVSQTPSNKVTEKGKYVELRCDPISGHTALYWYRQSLGQGPEFLIYFQGTGAADDSGLPNDRFFAVRPEGSVSTLKIQRTERGDSAVYLCASSSTGGPRETQYFGPGTRLLVL.

Here the CDR3 DNA reads TGTGCCGGAGAAAGGAATTTCAACACTGAAGCTTTCTTT. Translation: CAGERNFNTEAFF. J is TRBJ1-1 and V is TRBV7-9; no clear D gene. Germline-derived CDR1 and CDR2 are SEHNR and FQNEAQ (reference sequence). V lost 11 bases and J 2 bases, leaving 15 bases between the germline ends. There are 13 residues in the CDR3.